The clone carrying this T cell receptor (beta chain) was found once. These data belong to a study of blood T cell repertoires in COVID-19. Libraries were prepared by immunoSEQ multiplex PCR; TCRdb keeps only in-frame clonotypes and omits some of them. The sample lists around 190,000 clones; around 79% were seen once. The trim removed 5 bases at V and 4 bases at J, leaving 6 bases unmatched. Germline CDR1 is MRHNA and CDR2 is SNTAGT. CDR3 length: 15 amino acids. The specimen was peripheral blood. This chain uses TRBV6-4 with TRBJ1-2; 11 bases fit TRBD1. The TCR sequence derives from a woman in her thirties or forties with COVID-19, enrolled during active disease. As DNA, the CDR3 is TGTGCCAGCAGTTTAGGACAGGGGGCTCCCTATGGCTACACCTTC. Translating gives CASSLGQGAPYGYTF.